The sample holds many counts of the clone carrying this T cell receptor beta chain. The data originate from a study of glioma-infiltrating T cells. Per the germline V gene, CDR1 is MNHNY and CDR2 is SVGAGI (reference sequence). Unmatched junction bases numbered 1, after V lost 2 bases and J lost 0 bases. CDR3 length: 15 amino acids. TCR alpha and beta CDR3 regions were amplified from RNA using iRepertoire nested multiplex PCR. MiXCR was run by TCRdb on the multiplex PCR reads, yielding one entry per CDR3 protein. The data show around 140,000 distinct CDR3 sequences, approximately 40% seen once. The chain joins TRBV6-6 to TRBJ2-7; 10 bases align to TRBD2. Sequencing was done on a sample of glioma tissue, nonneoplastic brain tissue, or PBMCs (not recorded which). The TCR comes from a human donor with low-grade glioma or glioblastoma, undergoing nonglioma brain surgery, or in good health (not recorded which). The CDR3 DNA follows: TGTGCCAGCAGTTACGGGACTAGCGCCTCCTACGAGCAGTACTTC. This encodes CASSYGTSASYEQYF.